This T cell receptor beta chain came from a study of response to subunit inactivated influenza vaccine. Findings and limits, study-wide: Each seasonal influenza vaccination, the authors suggested, recruits few new T cells.

Each CDR3 protein is one row after TCRdb ran MiXCR on the RT-PCR reads. The data contain 800,000 to 1,000,000 distinct CDR3 sequences, 21% of them singletons. Details on this clonotype: Its antigen remains unidentified.

The CDR3 covers 15 residues. V lost 4 bases and J 4 bases, leaving 17 bases between the germline ends. Germline values: CDR1 SGHKS, CDR2 YYEKEE (reference sequence). The receptor was derived from a man aged 50-59 years who received an inactivated influenza vaccine. The J gene is TRBJ2-5, the V gene TRBV5-5; a possible D gene is TRBD2 (6 bases). The input for sequencing was PBMCs from blood, taken roughly 5 days after vaccination. CDR3 nucleotide sequence: TGTGCCAGCAGCCACGGGGCTCGACTAGGAGAGACCCAGTACTTC. Translating gives CASSHGARLGETQYF.